This T cell receptor beta chain was obtained from a study of PD-L1 blockade in urothelial cancer. Overall study context: The authors examined blood 3 weeks (second dose) and 6 weeks after treatment start.

V was clipped by 4 bases and J by 4 bases, with 22 bases between them. The CDR3 has 17 amino acids. The germline V gene encodes CDR1 SGHTA and CDR2 FQGNSA. Sequenced by immunoSEQ multiplex PCR; TCRdb stores in-frame clones only, minus some. The sample includes 70,000 to 85,000 clones, around 80% of them seen just once. Patients had urothelial carcinoma that was locally advanced or metastatic. Patients yielded 1 to 8 samples each, pretreatment and on-treatment. Sequencing used PBMCs, obtained around atezolizumab (anti-PD-L1) treatment. The J gene is TRBJ2-5, the V gene TRBV7-2; a possible D gene is TRBD2 (7 bases). This TCR was recovered from a man aged 65 to 79 with urothelial cancer. CDR3 amino acids: CASSSRGGGRARETQYF. CDR3 nucleotides: TGTGCCAGCAGCTCCCGAGGGGGGGGGCGAGCGCGAGAGACCCAGTACTTC.